The 2 T cell receptor beta chains below were found in one sample sequenced in a study of T cell repertoires in cytomegalovirus infection. Antigen specificity for these receptors is unknown. Each CDR3 protein is one row after TCRdb ran MiXCR on the reads. The repertoire holds more than 35,000 distinct CDR3 sequences, with approximately 52% as singletons. The source material was CD8+ T cells from cultured PBMCs, sampled from culture after CMV antigen stimulation. The source is a human donor in good health (CMV status not recorded). Some clones in this sample may be carry-over from other donors' samples.

In this sample, this clonotype turned up many times. The V gene is TRBV11-2, the J gene TRBJ2-1, with 9 bases fitting TRBD2. Trimming removed 5 bases from V and 2 bases from J; junction bases left unmatched: 4. This CDR3 comprises 15 residues. CDR1 and CDR2 from the germline V gene are SGHAT and FQNNGV. Here the CDR3 reads CASSGGLAPYNEQFF. DNA for the CDR3: TGTGCCAGCAGCGGGGGACTAGCCCCCTACAATGAGCAGTTCTTC.

This clonotype has more than one count but fewer than ten. This chain joins TRBV6-2 or TRBV6-3 and TRBJ2-7; D may correspond to TRBD1 or TRBD2 (7 bases each). V lost 6 bases, J lost 0 bases, and 15 bases lay in between. Germline V gene sequence: CDR1 MNHEY, CDR2 SVGEGT. This CDR3 is built from 15 residues. The CDR3 spells CASSLGGGSSYEQYF. In DNA form, the CDR3 reads TGTGCCAGCAGCCTAGGGGGCGGGAGCTCCTACGAGCAGTACTTC.